A selection of T cell receptor beta chains follows, all from one sample in a study of beta chain features in type 1 diabetes. Here immunoSEQ multiplex PCR was the method, and the copy in TCRdb shows in-frame clones only, minus some. This sample has 680,000 or so clones, with around an eighth found just once. The source material was naive CD4+ T cells from blood. Receptor source: a man aged 18 to 29 with type 1 diabetes. Both conserved end residues are part of each CDR3. A D gene is named only where the DNA matches it firmly. Expanded clones get a size class; other rows say once, few or many, or leave the size out.

V: TRBV10-3; size: few; D: NA; J: TRBJ2-2; CDR3: CATRLTGELFF; DNA: TGTGCCACCAGATTGACCGGGGAGCTGTTTTTT
V: TRBV28; size: few; D: TRBD2; J: TRBJ2-1; CDR3: CASSLGSGGAANEQFF; DNA: TGTGCCAGCAGTTTAGGGAGCGGGGGGGCGGCCAATGAGCAGTTCTTC
V: TRBV7-9; size: NA; D: NA; J: TRBJ1-2; CDR3: CASSLVSGYTF; DNA: TGTGCCAGCAGCTTAGTCTCTGGCTACACCTTC
V: TRBV30; size: once; D: NA; J: TRBJ1-6; CDR3: CAWSSEPLVHF; DNA: TGTGCCTGGAGTTCGGAGCCCCTCGTCCACTTT
V: TRBV7-6; size: few; D: TRBD1; J: TRBJ2-7; CDR3: CASSSDRLSYEQYF; DNA: TGTGCCAGCAGCTCGGACAGGCTATCCTACGAGCAGTACTTC
V: TRBV6-5; size: few; D: NA; J: TRBJ2-7; CDR3: CASSYSGITPGDEQYF; DNA: TGTGCCAGCAGTTACTCTGGGATCACCCCGGGGGACGAGCAGTACTTC
V: TRBV15; size: few; D: TRBD1; J: TRBJ2-1; CDR3: CATSRVPRQGHNEQFF; DNA: TGTGCCACCAGCAGAGTGCCGAGACAGGGGCACAATGAGCAGTTCTTC
V: TRBV9; size: few; D: NA; J: TRBJ2-5; CDR3: CASSPRGGGETQYF; DNA: TGTGCCAGCAGCCCTCGCGGGGGCGGAGAGACCCAGTACTTC
V: TRBV25-1; size: NA; D: NA; J: TRBJ1-1; CDR3: CASSEYRDTEAFF; DNA: TGTGCCAGCAGTGAATATAGGGACACTGAAGCTTTCTTT
V: TRBV29-1; size: NA; D: TRBD1; J: TRBJ1-1; CDR3: CSASPGTGSTEAFF; DNA: TGCAGCGCGTCACCCGGGACAGGGTCAACTGAAGCTTTCTTT